This T cell receptor (beta chain) was documented in a study of radiation and T cells in renal cell carcinoma. Trimming shortened V by 0 bases and J by 0 bases, and 10 bases separated the two germline ends. Germline V gene lookup returns CDR1 LNHNV and CDR2 YYDKDF (reference sequence). The CDR3 has 16 amino acids. The time point was: blood 4 weeks post-SBRT, at nephrectomy. Described treatment: 15 Gy SBRT to primary tumor, nephrectomy 4 weeks later. Using immunoSEQ multiplex PCR, the repertoire was profiled, and TCRdb retains in-frame clones only, with some absent. The sample has about 150,000 clones, less than 90% seen once; the top ten hold over 15%.

This material consisted of blood, taken from a patient whose treatment included radiotherapy and nephrectomy. The clonotype was recovered from a woman between 50 and 59 years old with renal cell carcinoma. The chain carries TRBV15 and TRBJ2-3; a possible D gene is TRBD1 (5 bases). The CDR3 spells CATSRDRGTSTDTQYF. In DNA, the CDR3 is TGTGCCACCAGCAGAGATAGGGGAACTAGCACAGATACGCAGTATTTT.